The T cell receptor beta chain under discussion was sequenced for a study of blood T cell repertoires in COVID-19. In the study overall: COVID-19 samples, acute and convalescent, were from the United States, Italy and Spain.

TCRdb keeps only in-frame clones here, not all; method: immunoSEQ multiplex PCR. The sample lists roughly 150,000 clones; about 89% were seen once. The length of the CDR3 is 11 residues. Germline-derived CDR1 and CDR2 are SQVTM and ANQGSEA. With 6 bases removed from V and 10 bases from J, the gap between germline ends came to 15 bases. The V gene is TRBV29-1, the J gene TRBJ1-1; TRBD1 is a possible D gene (6 bases). The sequencing sample was made of peripheral blood. The source is a man aged 55 to 70 with active or convalescent COVID-19. CDR3 protein: CSVTQGLGAFF. The CDR3, as DNA: TGCAGCGTCACACAGGGTCTGGGAGCTTTCTTT. The whole variable domain, remainder taken from reference TRBV29-1 and TRBJ1-1, is SAVISQKPSRDICQRGTSLTIQCQVDSQVTMMFWYRQQPGQSLTLIATANQGSEATYESGFVIDKFPISRPNLTFSTLTVSNMSPEDSSIYLCSVTQGLGAFFGQGTRLTVV.